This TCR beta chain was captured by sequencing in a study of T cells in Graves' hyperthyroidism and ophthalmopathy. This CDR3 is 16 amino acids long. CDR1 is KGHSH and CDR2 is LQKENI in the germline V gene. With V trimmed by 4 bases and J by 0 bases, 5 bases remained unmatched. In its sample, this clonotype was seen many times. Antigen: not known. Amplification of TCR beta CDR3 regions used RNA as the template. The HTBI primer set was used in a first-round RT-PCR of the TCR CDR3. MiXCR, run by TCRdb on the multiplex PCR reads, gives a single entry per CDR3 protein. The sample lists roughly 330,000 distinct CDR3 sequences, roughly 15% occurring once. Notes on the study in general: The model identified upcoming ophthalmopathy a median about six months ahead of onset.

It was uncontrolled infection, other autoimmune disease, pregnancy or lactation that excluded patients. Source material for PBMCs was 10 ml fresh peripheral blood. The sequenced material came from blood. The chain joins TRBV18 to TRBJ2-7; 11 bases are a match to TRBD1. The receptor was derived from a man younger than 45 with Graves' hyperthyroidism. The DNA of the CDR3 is TGTGCCAGCTCACAGACCGGGACAGGGGGCTCCTACGAGCAGTACTTC. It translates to CASSQTGTGGSYEQYF.